Following are 25 T cell receptor beta chains from one sample sequenced in a study of response to subunit inactivated influenza vaccine. TCRdb used MiXCR to reprocess the RT-PCR reads, holding one entry per CDR3 protein. The data show 170,000 or so distinct CDR3 sequences, about 10% seen once. The sequenced sample was CD8+ T cells sorted from PBMCs, obtained less than 30 months after vaccination. Receptors originate from a man between 50 and 75 years old who received an inactivated influenza vaccine.

This clonotype occurred a few times. This chain's CDR3 is CASSIGKSEQYF. For the CDR3, the DNA is TGTGCCAGCAGCATAGGGAAGAGCGAGCAGTACTTC. V gene TRBV21-1 combines with J gene TRBJ2-7. TRBV21-1 is a pseudogene locus. This CDR3 spans 12 amino acids.

This clonotype was observed a few times. V and J are TRBV3-1 and TRBJ2-7; D unresolved. This CDR3 is built from 13 residues. Trimming pared 1 base from V and 2 bases from J, leaving 6 bases between. Per germline, CDR1 LGHDT and CDR2 YNNKEL (reference sequence). The CDR3 DNA is TGTGCCAGCAGCCAAGGCATGACCTACGAGCAGTACTTC. Amino acid sequence: CASSQGMTYEQYF.

The table lists this clonotype with a few counts. This chain joins TRBV7-9 and TRBJ2-3, with TRBD2 as a possible D gene (7 bases). CDR3 length equals 16 residues. Germline CDR1 SEHNR, CDR2 FQNEAQ (reference sequence). Between the trimmed V and J ends, which lost 5 bases and 1 base, there was a span of 16 bases. CDR3 bases: TGTGCCAGCAGCCCTACCGGGGGGCTTGGCACAGATACGCAGTATTTT. This encodes CASSPTGGLGTDTQYF.

This clonotype was counted only a few times. This chain connects TRBV15 to TRBJ2-1; the match to TRBD2 covers 15 bases. Germline CDR1 LNHNV, CDR2 YYDKDF (reference sequence). CDR3 length equals 23 residues. The V segment lost 3 bases and the J segment 6 bases; nucleotides outside the gene matches: 24. For the CDR3, the DNA is TGTGCCACCAGCAGCACCGCTCCGTCCGGGACTAGCGGGAGGTACCAGTGGGGCAATGAGCAGTTCTTC. Translating gives CATSSTAPSGTSGRYQWGNEQFF.

This clonotype was picked up many times. The chain uses TRBV20-1 and TRBJ2-1; 9 bases agree with TRBD1. V trimming: 6 bases; J trimming: 8 bases; junction bases outside the gene matches: 14. The CDR3 has 15 amino acids. Germline-derived CDR1 and CDR2 are DFQATT and SNEGSKA (reference sequence). The CDR3, as DNA: TGCAGTGCCCCGCCCCCCACGGGACAGGGACATGAGCAGTTCTTC. Translating gives CSAPPPTGQGHEQFF.

This clonotype came up a few times. The V gene is TRBV6-5, the J gene TRBJ2-1; D is possibly TRBD2 (6 bases). The CDR3 runs 14 residues. The germline CDR1 and CDR2 sequences are MNHEY and SVGAGI. Trimming left V 4 bases short and J 8 bases short, with 15 bases between. Written as DNA, the CDR3 is TGTGCCAGCAGTTCGGGGGACCCGGGATATGAGCAGTTCTTC. Translated: CASSSGDPGYEQFF.

This clonotype was counted between two and nine times. The chain has TRBV20-1 and TRBJ1-4; no clear D. The germline V gene encodes CDR1 DFQATT and CDR2 SNEGSKA (reference sequence). The CDR3 sequence is 14 residues long. The ends were cut back, 1 base at V and 0 bases at J, with 6 bases in the middle. CDR3 bases: TGCAGTGCTAGAGCACCTACAACTAATGAAAAACTGTTTTTT. It specifies CSARAPTTNEKLFF.

The rearrangement joins TRBV9 to TRBJ2-7; D gene unclear. The V end lost 3 bases, the J end lost 0 bases, and 7 bases lay between the germline ends. Per the germline V gene, CDR1 is SGDLS and CDR2 is YYNGEE. This CDR3 has 13 residues. The CDR3 nucleotides are TGTGCCAGCAGCGACCAGAACTCCTACGAGCAGTACTTC. Its protein product is CASSDQNSYEQYF.

V and J are TRBV18 and TRBJ2-7; weak D call: TRBD2 (6 bases). Trimming removed 4 bases at V and 3 bases at J, with 19 bases between. The length of the CDR3 is 16 residues. Germline V lookup: CDR1 KGHSH, CDR2 LQKENI. This CDR3 reads CASSLMGAGPRYEQYF. The DNA for the CDR3 is TGTGCCAGCTCACTAATGGGCGCGGGACCCCGCTACGAGCAGTACTTC.

This clonotype was counted a single time. The chain uses TRBV30 and TRBJ2-3; D perhaps matches TRBD2 (5 bases). V lost 2 bases, J lost 3 bases, and 9 bases lay in between. Germline V gene data show CDR1 as GTSNPN and CDR2 as SVGIG (reference sequence). There are 13 residues in the CDR3. The CDR3 loop reads CAWSRGATDTQYF. CDR3 DNA: TGTGCCTGGAGTCGGGGAGCTACAGATACGCAGTATTTT.

This clonotype was recorded at least ten times. V is TRBV5-1 and J is TRBJ1-4; 8 bases are a match to TRBD1. The germline V gene has CDR1 SGHRS and CDR2 YFSETQ. With V trimmed by 2 bases and J by 8 bases, 14 bases remained unmatched. The CDR3 runs to 17 residues. CDR3 bases: TGCGCCAGCAGCTTAGACAGGGGAGATCCCCTGAAGGAAAAACTGTTTTTT. It yields the protein CASSLDRGDPLKEKLFF.

This clonotype occurred once. The chain uses TRBV3-1 and TRBJ2-4; the D is unclear. The V end was cut by 0 bases, the J end by 0 bases, with 3 bases between. Germline lookup yields CDR1 LGHDT and CDR2 YNNKEL (reference sequence). The CDR3 totals 14 residues. The CDR3 nucleotides read TGTGCCAGCAGCCAAGAAATAGCCAAAAACATTCAGTACTTC. Amino acid sequence: CASSQEIAKNIQYF.

This clonotype came up a few times. The chain couples TRBV27 to TRBJ2-1; TRBD1 aligns across 9 bases. The V gene end was trimmed by 2 bases and the J gene end by 0 bases; junction bases not matched to a gene: 5. The CDR3 is 17 amino acids. Germline CDR1 and CDR2: MNHEY and SMNVEV (reference sequence). As DNA, the CDR3 is TGTGCCAGCAGTTTACAGGGGACAGGGAGCTCCTACAATGAGCAGTTCTTC. Its protein product is CASSLQGTGSSYNEQFF.

The chain recombines TRBV28 with TRBJ2-1, with TRBD2 as a possible D gene (6 bases). Trimming pared 3 bases from V and 7 bases from J, leaving 22 bases between. Per germline, CDR1 MDHEN and CDR2 SYDVKM. The CDR3 is made up of 17 amino acids. Here the CDR3 DNA reads TGTGCCAGCAGTTTTTGGGGAACCGGGACTCTGGAGAATGAGCAGTTCTTC. Its protein product is CASSFWGTGTLENEQFF.

V and J are TRBV29-1 and TRBJ2-3; the match to TRBD1 covers 9 bases. The trim removed 6 bases at V and 3 bases at J, leaving 7 bases unmatched. Germline lookup yields CDR1 SQVTM and CDR2 ANQGSEA. This CDR3 spans 14 amino acids. CDR3 DNA sequence: TGCAGCGTGGAGGGACAGGGAGTAACAGATACGCAGTATTTT. Translation: CSVEGQGVTDTQYF.

In its sample, this clonotype was seen a few times. The chain carries TRBV14 and TRBJ2-7; D remains unclear. This CDR3 is 14 amino acids long. Germline CDR1 SGHDN, CDR2 FVKESK. Trimming stripped 1 base from V and 0 bases from J, with 7 bases between. The CDR3 region has the DNA TGTGCCAGCAGCCAAGGTCAGAGCTCCTACGAGCAGTACTTC. Amino acid sequence: CASSQGQSSYEQYF.

The chain links TRBV28 to TRBJ1-2; 10 bases fit TRBD1. V shed 6 bases, J shed 7 bases, and the junction held 8 bases outside the gene matches. There are 14 residues in the CDR3. Germline CDR1 and CDR2: MDHEN and SYDVKM. The CDR3 region has the DNA TGTGCCAGCAGCCCACCGGGACAGGGGTCTGGCTACACCTTC. Its translation: CASSPPGQGSGYTF.

This clonotype was detected a few times. This chain joins TRBV13 and TRBJ2-1, with TRBD1 matching 9 bases. Losses at the gene ends were 5 bases for V and 10 bases for J; bases not matched to a gene: 6. The germline CDR1 and CDR2 sequences are PRHDT and FYEKMQ (reference sequence). The CDR3 loop spans 13 amino acids. CDR3 region: CASSPGTGNEQFF. The CDR3 DNA reads TGTGCCAGCAGCCCAGGGACAGGGAACGAGCAGTTCTTC. The complete variable domain, with remaining parts taken from reference TRBV13 and TRBJ2-1, reads AAGVIQSPRHLIKEKRETATLKCYPIPRHDTVYWYQQGPGQDPQFLISFYEKMQSDKGSIPDRFSAQQFSDYHSELNMSSLELGDSALYFCASSPGTGNEQFFGPGTRLTVL.

The chain combines TRBV7-6 with TRBJ1-6; D not certain. The CDR3 runs to 14 residues. V was trimmed by 5 bases and J by 8 bases, leaving 13 bases between them. The germline V gene encodes CDR1 SGHVS and CDR2 FNYEAQ. CDR3 DNA: TGTGCCAGCAGCCCCTCTACTTACCATTCACCCCTCCACTTT. Translating it yields CASSPSTYHSPLHF. Together with reference TRBV7-6 and TRBJ1-6, the CDR3 gives the full variable domain: GAGVSQSPRYKVTKRGQDVALRCDPISGHVSLYWYRQALGQGPEFLTYFNYEAQQDKSGLPNDRFSAERPEGSISTLTIQRTEQRDSAMYRCASSPSTYHSPLHFGNGTRLTVT.

The chain carries TRBV20-1 and TRBJ2-7, with 9 nucleotides matching TRBD1. CDR1 and CDR2 (germline): DFQATT, SNEGSKA (reference sequence). V lost 5 bases, J lost 3 bases, and 8 bases stayed unmatched. The CDR3 consists of 14 residues. The CDR3 loop is CSAEGTGRFYEQYF. DNA for the CDR3: TGCAGTGCTGAAGGGACAGGGAGGTTCTACGAGCAGTACTTC.

The rearrangement links TRBV12-3 or TRBV12-4 to TRBJ1-5; no firm D call. V was shortened by 3 bases and J by 3 bases, with 9 bases between the two germline ends. The CDR3 is 14 amino acids. Here the CDR3 reads CASSFSRNNQPQHF. The CDR3 nucleotides are TGTGCCAGCAGTTTTAGCAGGAACAATCAGCCCCAGCATTTT.

This clonotype occurred a few times. The chain has TRBV20-1 and TRBJ2-7; 11 nucleotides line up with TRBD1. Trimming removed 0 bases from V and 2 bases from J; junction bases left unmatched: 3. The V gene's germline CDR1 is DFQATT and CDR2 SNEGSKA (reference sequence). This CDR3 has 15 residues. The CDR3 nucleotides are TGCAGTGCTAGAGATATGGGACAGGGGGCCTACGAGCAGTACTTC. Translated: CSARDMGQGAYEQYF.

The rearrangement uses TRBV6-2 or TRBV6-3 and TRBJ2-3; 11 bases are shared with TRBD2. CDR1 and CDR2 from the germline V gene are MNHEY and SVGEGT. The CDR3 has 21 amino acids. Trimming took 3 bases from V and 1 from J; bases not matched to a gene: 18. The CDR3 loop is CASSYGLTSDTSGSGTDTQYF. The DNA for the CDR3 is TGTGCCAGCAGTTATGGATTAACTTCTGATACTAGCGGGAGCGGCACAGATACGCAGTATTTT.

This clonotype has only a few counts. The rearrangement uses TRBV6-1 and TRBJ2-7; D possibly corresponds to TRBD2 (5 bases). V was clipped by 5 bases and J by 5 bases, with 16 bases between them. The CDR3 covers 14 residues. CDR1 is MNHNS and CDR2 is SASEGT in the germline V gene. As DNA, the CDR3 is TGTGCCAGCAGTATCCGGACTTTTCTCGACGAGCAGTACTTC. Protein sequence: CASSIRTFLDEQYF.

The chain combines TRBV27 with TRBJ2-4; perhaps D is TRBD1 or TRBD2 (7 bases each). Trimming shortened V by 1 base and J by 2 bases, and 21 bases separated the two germline ends. Looked up from germline, CDR1 is MNHEY and CDR2 is SMNVEV (reference sequence). This CDR3 region has 19 residues. In nucleotides, the CDR3 is TGTGCCAGCAGTTTATATACCCCAGCAGGGGGGGAGACCAAAAACATTCAGTACTTC. It specifies CASSLYTPAGGETKNIQYF.